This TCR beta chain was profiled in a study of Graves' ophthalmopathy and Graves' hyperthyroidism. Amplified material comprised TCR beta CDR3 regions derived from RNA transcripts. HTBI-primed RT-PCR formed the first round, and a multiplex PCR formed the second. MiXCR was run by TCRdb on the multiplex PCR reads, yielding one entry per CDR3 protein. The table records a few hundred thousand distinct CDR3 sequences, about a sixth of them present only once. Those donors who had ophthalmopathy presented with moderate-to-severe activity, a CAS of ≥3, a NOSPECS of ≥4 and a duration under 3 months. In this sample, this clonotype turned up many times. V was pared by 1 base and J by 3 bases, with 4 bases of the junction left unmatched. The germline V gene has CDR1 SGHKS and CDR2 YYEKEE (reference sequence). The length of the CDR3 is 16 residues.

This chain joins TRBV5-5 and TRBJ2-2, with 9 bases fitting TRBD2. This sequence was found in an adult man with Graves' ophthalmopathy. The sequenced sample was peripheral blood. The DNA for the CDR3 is TGTGCCAGCAGCTTGCTGGCGGGGGGGTACACCGGGGAGCTGTTTTTT. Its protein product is CASSLLAGGYTGELFF.